This T cell receptor (beta chain) derives from a study of CD8+ T cells in alopecia areata. Trimming took 5 bases from V and 3 from J; bases not matched to a gene: 5. Germline CDR1 is SGHTA and CDR2 is FQGTGA. The CDR3 loop spans 15 amino acids. Extracted RNA was reverse transcribed, and the resulting cDNA served as sequencing template. The protocol was immunoSEQ multiplex PCR, while the TCRdb copy is restricted to in-frame clones and leaves out a portion. The table records more than 200,000 clones, under 70% of them present only once. Of note for this clone: Antigen unknown.

Lesional scalp punch biopsies and peripheral blood came from alopecia areata patients. Study conclusions and caveats: Compared with normal scalp, lesional scalp had higher clonality and more expanded CD8+ clones. In scalp samples, resident alphabeta T cells of normal skin are also sequenced.

Here the sequenced sample was CD4+ T cells sorted from blood, taken at week 0. The chain combines TRBV7-3 with TRBJ2-1; 9 positions agree with TRBD1. The source is a human donor with alopecia areata. Written as DNA, the CDR3 is TGTGCCAGCAGCAAACAGGGGGCCCTCTACAATGAGCAGTTCTTC. Amino acids: CASSKQGALYNEQFF. Based on the CDR3 plus reference TRBV7-3 and TRBJ2-1, the full variable domain is GAGVSQTPSNKVTEKGKYVELRCDPISGHTALYWYRQSLGQGPEFLIYFQGTGAADDSGLPNDRFFAVRPEGSVSTLKIQRTERGDSAVYLCASSKQGALYNEQFFGPGTRLTVL.